These 8 T cell receptor beta chains share one sample of origin, sequenced in a study of beta chain features in type 1 diabetes. Of the isolated RNA, all was reverse transcribed, and so the sequenced material was expressed TCRB transcripts. Profiling relied on immunoSEQ multiplex PCR, and the TCRdb table lists in-frame clones only, not all of them. The profile shows 70,000 to 95,000 clones, 25% to 35% of them singletons. Sample: stem cell memory CD4+ T cells from blood. Receptor source: a woman aged 18-35 years in good health.

In its sample, this clone was seen once. CDR3 loop: CASSLGLAGDLSYEQYF. In nucleotides, the CDR3 is TGCGCCAGCAGCCTCGGACTAGCGGGGGACCTCTCCTACGAGCAGTACTTC. The V and J genes are TRBV5-1 and TRBJ2-7, with TRBD2 matching over 13 bases. V shed 4 bases, J shed 0 bases, and the junction held 7 bases outside the gene matches. Per the germline V gene, CDR1 is SGHRS and CDR2 is YFSETQ. This CDR3 spans 17 amino acids.

Remarks on this clone: Germline is not matched at one junction end, which may reflect a read error. The chain couples TRBV7-7 to TRBJ2-1, with TRBD1 matching 8 bases. There are 15 residues in the CDR3. Germline V gene data show CDR1 as SSHAT and CDR2 as FNYEAQ (reference sequence). The CDR3, as DNA: TGTGCTAGCAGCTTAAGGTTGACAGGGGACAATGAGCAGTTCTTC. Its protein product is CASSLRLTGDNEQFF.

The chain has TRBV5-1 and TRBJ1-4; TRBD1 agrees at 8 bases. This CDR3 contains 15 residues. CDR1 is SGHRS, CDR2 YFSETQ, per germline. V lost 4 bases, J lost 8 bases, and 10 bases stayed unmatched. CDR3 nucleotides: TGCGCCAGCAGCACTGGGCAGGGGGCCGGGGAAAAACTGTTTTTT. Residues: CASSTGQGAGEKLFF.

The rearrangement uses TRBV19 and TRBJ2-5; D is perhaps TRBD1 (5 bases). The CDR3 sequence is 13 residues long. Between the trimmed V and J ends, which lost 5 bases and 4 bases, there was a span of 11 bases. CDR1 is LNHDA and CDR2 is SQIVND in the germline V gene (reference sequence). CDR3 bases: TGTGCCAGTAGTGGACAACGGGCAGAGACCCAGTACTTC. Its protein product is CASSGQRAETQYF.

The chain employs TRBV10-3 and TRBJ1-1; 8 nucleotides line up with TRBD1. Germline V CDR1 and CDR2: ENHRY, SYGVKD. V gave up 6 bases and J gave up 1 base; unmatched junction bases: 4. The CDR3 is 14 amino acids. The CDR3 region has the DNA TGTGCCATCAGCGGGACAGGCCGGAACACTGAAGCTTTCTTT. It codes for CAISGTGRNTEAFF.

V is TRBV7-8 and J is TRBJ2-7; tentatively, D is TRBD2 (5 bases). CDR1 and CDR2 (germline): SGHVS, FQNEAQ. V lost 2 bases, J lost 12 bases, and 17 bases lay in between. The CDR3 has 13 amino acids. The CDR3 DNA sequence: TGTGCCAGCAGCTTATCCGGGGTCGAAACCTGGTACTTC. Encoded protein: CASSLSGVETWYF.

The chain employs TRBV30 and TRBJ1-3, with D hard to call. This CDR3 is 16 amino acids long. Trimming left V 1 base short and J 0 bases short, with 13 bases between. CDR1 and CDR2 (germline): GTSNPN, SVGIG (reference sequence). The CDR3: CAWSAVMRSSGNTIYF. CDR3 nucleotide sequence: TGTGCCTGGAGTGCGGTAATGAGGAGCTCTGGAAACACCATATATTTT.

A few counts support this clone. V is TRBV4-1 and J is TRBJ1-2; 7 bases line up with TRBD1. The CDR3 runs 14 residues. CDR1 is MGHRA and CDR2 is YSYEKL in the germline V gene. J gave up 4 bases and V 0 bases, and 2 bases lay outside the gene matches. CDR3 protein: CASSQETGSYGYTF. The CDR3 DNA follows: TGCGCCAGCAGCCAAGAGACAGGGTCCTATGGCTACACCTTC.